This T cell receptor beta chain was profiled in a study of a mutant IDH1 vaccine in newly diagnosed glioma. Study summary: Once 4-6 weeks had passed after radiotherapy alone, vaccination started, or it started with temozolomide cycles. Therapy received beforehand was radiotherapy, temozolomide, or both, with most patients given both.

The CDR3 extends over 16 amino acids. Between the trimmed V and J ends, which lost 0 bases and 0 bases, there was a span of 11 bases. Germline V lookup: CDR1 SGHDN, CDR2 FVKESK. Time point of the sample: week 11, during vaccination. With topical imiquimod, each dose of the vaccine consisted of 300 ug of mutant IDH1 20-mer peptide. New WHO grade 3 or 4 astrocytomas that were IDH1-mutant and ATRX-lost occurred in the donors. The assay was immunoSEQ multiplex PCR, and TCRdb's table has in-frame clones only and misses some. The sample holds 55,000 to 65,000 clones, 84% seen once. As concerns this clone: The target antigen is unknown.

Sequencing was performed on PBMCs, taken from a glioma patient whose treatment included an IDH1 peptide vaccine. The V gene is TRBV14, the J gene TRBJ1-1, with D hard to call. This clonotype originated in a man under 40 with glioma. CDR3 region: CASSQDPRQLNTEAFF. The CDR3, as DNA: TGTGCCAGCAGCCAAGATCCCCGCCAACTGAACACTGAAGCTTTCTTT.